This T cell receptor (beta chain) was observed in a study of cytomegalovirus exposure and HLA in healthy donors. About the research overall: There were a few hundred genotyped donors. Of these, about 80% fell in the genetic ancestry cluster associated with self-reported Caucasian donors. Study findings and constraints: Another analysis was done later, and it associated 16,951 TCR beta sequences with HLA alleles at 0.05 false discovery rate. Most likely, a cluster of highly shared sequence variants arose as a sequencing artifact. Only CMV serostatus was available as immune exposure information.

Concerning this clone: Its antigen is not known.

Per germline, CDR1 SEHNR and CDR2 FQNEAQ (reference sequence). The germline V and J ends were trimmed by 1 base and 2 bases, with 12 bases remaining between them. This CDR3 has 16 residues. PCR amplification relied on 60 Vbeta primers (plus 13 Jbeta primers). Measured with immunoSEQ multiplex PCR; TCRdb has only the in-frame clones, and not every one. The sample holds about 120,000 clones, over 75% seen once. This chain connects TRBV7-9 to TRBJ2-1; D possibly corresponds to TRBD2 (6 bases). This receptor was identified in a man aged 30 to 45 in good health and CMV-seronegative. The sample consisted of PBMCs. The CDR3 is CASSLGLGGAYNEQFF. CDR3 coding DNA: TGTGCCAGCAGCTTAGGCCTCGGCGGGGCCTACAATGAGCAGTTCTTC. Using reference TRBV7-9 and TRBJ2-1 for the parts outside the CDR3, the full variable domain is DTGVSQNPRHKITKRGQNVTFRCDPISEHNRLYWYRQTLGQGPEFLTYFQNEAQLEKSRLLSDRFSAERPKGSFSTLEIQRTEQGDSAMYLCASSLGLGGAYNEQFFGPGTRLTVL.